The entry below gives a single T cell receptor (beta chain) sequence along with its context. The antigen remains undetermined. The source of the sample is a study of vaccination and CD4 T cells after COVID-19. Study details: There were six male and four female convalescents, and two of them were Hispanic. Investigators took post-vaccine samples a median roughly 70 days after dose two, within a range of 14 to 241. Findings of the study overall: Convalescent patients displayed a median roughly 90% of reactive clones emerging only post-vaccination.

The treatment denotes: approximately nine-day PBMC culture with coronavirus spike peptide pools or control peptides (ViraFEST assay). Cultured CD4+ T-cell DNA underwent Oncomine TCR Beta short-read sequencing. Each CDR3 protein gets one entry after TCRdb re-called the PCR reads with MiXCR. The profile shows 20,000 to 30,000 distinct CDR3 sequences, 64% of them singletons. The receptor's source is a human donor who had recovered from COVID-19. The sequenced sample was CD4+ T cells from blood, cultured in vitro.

This CDR3 is CSASRQGAGKETQYF. DNA for the CDR3: TGCAGTGCTAGTAGACAGGGGGCGGGGAAAGAGACCCAGTACTTC. The rearrangement joins TRBV20-1 to TRBJ2-5; 10 bases match TRBD1. J gave up 3 bases and V 3 bases, and 7 bases lay outside the gene matches. The CDR3 totals 15 residues. Germline CDR1 and CDR2: DFQATT and SNEGSKA (reference sequence).